This TCR beta chain was sequenced for a study of T cells in localized non-small cell lung cancer. General study points: Heterogeneity stays possible, as sequencing covered only one tumor region.

Here immunoSEQ multiplex PCR was the method, and the copy in TCRdb shows in-frame clones only, minus some. The sample gives over 65,000 clones, about 88% of which show up once; approximately 1.2% is in the top ten. The CDR3 loop spans 16 amino acids. V shed 4 bases and J 2 bases; nucleotides not matched to a gene: 4. In germline, CDR1 is SGHRS, CDR2 YFSETQ. With regard to this clone: The antigen remains unidentified.

This clonotype originated in an older female donor with stage I lung adenocarcinoma. The chain uses TRBV5-1 and TRBJ2-5; the match to TRBD2 covers 14 bases. Source: peripheral blood, taken before any cancer treatment. The CDR3 sequence: CASSGRLAGGQETQYF. The DNA for the CDR3 is TGCGCCAGCAGCGGAAGACTAGCGGGAGGGCAAGAGACCCAGTACTTC.